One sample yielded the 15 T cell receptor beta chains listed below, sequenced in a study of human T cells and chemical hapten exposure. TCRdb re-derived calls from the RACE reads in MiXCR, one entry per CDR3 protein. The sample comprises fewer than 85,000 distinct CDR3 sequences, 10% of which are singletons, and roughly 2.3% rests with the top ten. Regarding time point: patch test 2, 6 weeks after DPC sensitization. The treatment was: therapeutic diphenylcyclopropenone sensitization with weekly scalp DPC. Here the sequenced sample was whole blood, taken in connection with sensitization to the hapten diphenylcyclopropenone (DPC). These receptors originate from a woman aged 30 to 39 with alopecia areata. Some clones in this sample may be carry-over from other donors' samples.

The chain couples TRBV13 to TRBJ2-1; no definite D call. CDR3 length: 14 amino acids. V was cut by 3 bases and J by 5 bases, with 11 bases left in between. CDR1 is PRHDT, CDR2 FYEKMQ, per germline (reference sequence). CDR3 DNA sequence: TGTGCCAGCAGCTTGGGTTCTAGGAACAATGAGCAGTTCTTC. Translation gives CASSLGSRNNEQFF.

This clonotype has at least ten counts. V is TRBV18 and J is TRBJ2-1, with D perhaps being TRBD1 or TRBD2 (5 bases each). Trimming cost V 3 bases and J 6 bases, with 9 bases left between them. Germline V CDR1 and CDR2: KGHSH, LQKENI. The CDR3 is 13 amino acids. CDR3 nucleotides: TGTGCCAGCTCACCGAGGGGCATCAATGAGCAGTTCTTC. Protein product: CASSPRGINEQFF.

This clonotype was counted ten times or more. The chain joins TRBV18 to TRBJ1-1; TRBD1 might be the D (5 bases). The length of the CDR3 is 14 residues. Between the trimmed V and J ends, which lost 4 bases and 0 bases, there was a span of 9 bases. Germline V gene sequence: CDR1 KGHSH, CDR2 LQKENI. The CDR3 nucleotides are TGTGCCAGCTCACGCCAGGGAATGAACACTGAAGCTTTCTTT. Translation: CASSRQGMNTEAFF.

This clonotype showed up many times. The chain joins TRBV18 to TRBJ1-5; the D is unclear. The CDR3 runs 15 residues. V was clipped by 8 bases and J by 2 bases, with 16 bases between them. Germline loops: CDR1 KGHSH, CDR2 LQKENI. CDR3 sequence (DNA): TGTGCCAGCCCGCCGAAGGCCTGGGGCAATCAGCCCCAGCATTTT. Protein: CASPPKAWGNQPQHF.

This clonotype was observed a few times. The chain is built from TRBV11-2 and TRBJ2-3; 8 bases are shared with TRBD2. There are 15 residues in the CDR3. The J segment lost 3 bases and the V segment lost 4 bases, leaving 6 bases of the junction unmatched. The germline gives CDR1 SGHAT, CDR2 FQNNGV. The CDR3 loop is CASSYPGLVTDTQYF. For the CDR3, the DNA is TGTGCCAGCAGCTATCCGGGACTAGTTACAGATACGCAGTATTTT.

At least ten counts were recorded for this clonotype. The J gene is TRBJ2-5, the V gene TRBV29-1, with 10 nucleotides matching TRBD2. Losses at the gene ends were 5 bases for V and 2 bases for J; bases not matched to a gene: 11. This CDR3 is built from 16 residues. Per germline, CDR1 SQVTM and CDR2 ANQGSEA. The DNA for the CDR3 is TGCAGCGTTTGGGGTACTAGCGGGACGATTCAAGAGACCCAGTACTTC. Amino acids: CSVWGTSGTIQETQYF.

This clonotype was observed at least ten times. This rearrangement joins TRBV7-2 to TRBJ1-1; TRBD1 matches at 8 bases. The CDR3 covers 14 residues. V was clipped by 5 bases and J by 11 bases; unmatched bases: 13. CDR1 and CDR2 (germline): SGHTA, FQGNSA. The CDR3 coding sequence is TGTGCCAGCAGCAGCACAGGGGGGTCTCCTCGGGCTTTCTTT. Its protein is CASSSTGGSPRAFF.

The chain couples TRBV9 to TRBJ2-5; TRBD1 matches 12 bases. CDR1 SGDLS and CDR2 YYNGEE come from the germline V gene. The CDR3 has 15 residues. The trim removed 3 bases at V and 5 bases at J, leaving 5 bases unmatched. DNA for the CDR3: TGTGCCAGCAGCGCTTCCGGGACAGGGGGCGAGACCCAGTACTTC. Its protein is CASSASGTGGETQYF. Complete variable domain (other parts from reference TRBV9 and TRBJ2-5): DSGVTQTPKHLITATGQRVTLRCSPRSGDLSVYWYQQSLDQGLQFLIQYYNGEERAKGNILERFSAQQFPDLHSELNLSSLELGDSALYFCASSASGTGGETQYFGPGTRLLVL.

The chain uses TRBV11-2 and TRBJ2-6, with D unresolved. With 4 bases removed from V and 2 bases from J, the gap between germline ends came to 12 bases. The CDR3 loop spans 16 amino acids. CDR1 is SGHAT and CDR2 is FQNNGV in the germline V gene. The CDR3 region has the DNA TGTGCCAGCAGCTCCCTTTTTGGGGCTGGGGCCAACGTCCTGACTTTC. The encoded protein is CASSSLFGAGANVLTF.

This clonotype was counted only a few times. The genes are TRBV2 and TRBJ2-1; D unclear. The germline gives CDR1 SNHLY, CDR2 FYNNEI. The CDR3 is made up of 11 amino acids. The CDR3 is CATKGNNEQFF. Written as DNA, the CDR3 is TGTGCAACCAAGGGAAACAATGAGCAGTTCTTC.

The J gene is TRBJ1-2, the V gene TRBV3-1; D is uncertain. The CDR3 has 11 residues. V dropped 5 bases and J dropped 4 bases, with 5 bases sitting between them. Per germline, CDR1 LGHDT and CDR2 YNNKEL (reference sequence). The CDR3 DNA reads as TGTGCCAGCAGCATCGGCTATGGCTACACCTTC. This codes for CASSIGYGYTF. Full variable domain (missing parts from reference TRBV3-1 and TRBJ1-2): DTAVSQTPKYLVTQMGNDKSIKCEQNLGHDTMYWYKQDSKKFLKIMFSYNNKELIINETVPNRFSPKSPDKAHLNLHINSLELGDSAVYFCASSIGYGYTFGSGTRLTVV.

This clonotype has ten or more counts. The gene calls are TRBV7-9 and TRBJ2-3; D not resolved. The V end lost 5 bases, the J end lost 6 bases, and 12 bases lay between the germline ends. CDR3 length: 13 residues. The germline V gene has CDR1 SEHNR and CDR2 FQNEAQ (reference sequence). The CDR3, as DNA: TGTGCCAGCAGCAGCAAGGTGGGGGATACGCAGTATTTT. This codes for CASSSKVGDTQYF.

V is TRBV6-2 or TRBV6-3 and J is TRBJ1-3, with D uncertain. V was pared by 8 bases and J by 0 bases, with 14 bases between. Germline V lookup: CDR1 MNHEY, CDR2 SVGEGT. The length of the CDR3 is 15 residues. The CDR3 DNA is TGTGCCAGCGGTAGAGCCGGGAGCTCTGGAAACACCATATATTTT. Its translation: CASGRAGSSGNTIYF.

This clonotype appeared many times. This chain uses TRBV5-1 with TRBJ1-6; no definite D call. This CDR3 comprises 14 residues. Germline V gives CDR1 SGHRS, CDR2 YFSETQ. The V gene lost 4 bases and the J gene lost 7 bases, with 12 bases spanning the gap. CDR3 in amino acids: CASSILPDNSPLHF. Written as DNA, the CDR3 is TGCGCCAGCAGCATACTACCGGACAATTCACCCCTCCACTTT.

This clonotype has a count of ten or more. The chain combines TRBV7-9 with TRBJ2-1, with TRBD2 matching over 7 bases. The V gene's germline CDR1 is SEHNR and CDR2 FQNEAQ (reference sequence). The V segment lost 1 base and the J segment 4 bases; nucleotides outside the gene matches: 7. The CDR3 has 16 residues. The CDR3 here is CASSLGLSGLYNEQFF. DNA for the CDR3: TGTGCCAGCAGCTTAGGTCTTAGCGGGCTTTACAATGAGCAGTTCTTC.